Listed below are T cell receptor beta chains from one sample, sequenced in a study of read filtering for tumor transcriptome and immune sequencing. MiXCR was run by TCRdb on the reads, yielding one entry per CDR3 protein. The sample holds roughly 130,000 distinct CDR3 sequences; 13% are singletons and the top ten take approximately 11%. The sample was a population of CD138-negative cells sorted from bone marrow. The receptor set was obtained from a donor at least 40 years old with multiple myeloma. Each CDR3 is given with its conserved first and last residue. The D gene is left open where the match is weak. Only part of the rows carry a size: once, few, many, or a class if the clone is expanded.

TRBV6-1,-,TRBJ2-2,-,14,TGTGCCAGCACCGCAGGGCTACTGACCGGGGAGCTGTCTTTT,CASTAGLLTGELSF
TRBV29-1,many,TRBJ2-3,TRBD2,14,TGCAGCGTTGTACTAGCGGGAGGTCCGGATACGCAGTATTTT,CSVVLAGGPDTQYF
TRBV28,many,TRBJ2-3,-,14,TGTGCCAGCAGCCCGGGACAACAGAAAGATACGCAGTATTTT,CASSPGQQKDTQYF
TRBV28,many,TRBJ2-1,TRBD2,20,TGTGCCAGCAGTTCCCCGCTTCCATGGTTACTAGCGACTGGGAACAATGAGCAGTTCTTC,CASSSPLPWLLATGNNEQFF
TRBV7-2,-,TRBJ2-7,TRBD2,15,TGTGCCAGCAGCCCGCTAGCGGGAGGGCCGGGCGAGCAGTACTTC,CASSPLAGGPGEQYF
TRBV25-1,many,TRBJ1-5,-,14,TGTGCCAGCAGTGAATACGACAGTAATCAGCCCCAGCATTTT,CASSEYDSNQPQHF
TRBV4-2,many,TRBJ2-3,-,15,TGTGCCAGCAGCCATAGCGGAGAAGACACAGATACGCAGTATTTT,CASSHSGEDTDTQYF
TRBV11-2,many,TRBJ1-4,-,14,TGTGCCAGCAGCCTCCAGGGGTCATTTGAAAAACTGTTTTTT,CASSLQGSFEKLFF
TRBV7-7,many,TRBJ2-1,-,14,TGTGCTAGCAGCGCCGGACAGCGCGGGAATGAGCAGTTCTTC,CASSAGQRGNEQFF
TRBV6-6,many,TRBJ1-1,-,12,TGTGCCAGCAGTCTCCCGGGGAGGGGAGCTTTCTTT,CASSLPGRGAFF
TRBV27,many,TRBJ2-3,-,14,TGTGCCAGCAGTTTATCTACCGAGAGGGGTACGCAGTATTTT,CASSLSTERGTQYF
TRBV5-1,many,TRBJ2-3,-,15,TGCGCCAGCAGCACAACGGGACGGCCGACAGATACGCAGTATTTT,CASSTTGRPTDTQYF
TRBV30,few,TRBJ1-4,TRBD1,13,TGTGCCTGGGGACAGGGGTATCGTGAAAAACTGTTTTTT,CAWGQGYREKLFF
TRBV5-6,many,TRBJ1-2,-,16,TGTGCCAGCAGCTTGCTTTCCCGGGGTTCCGGCTATGGCTACACCTTC,CASSLLSRGSGYGYTF
TRBV5-1,many,TRBJ1-1,TRBD1,14,TGCGCCAGCAGCTCGGGACAGGGACGGACTGAAGCTTTCTTT,CASSSGQGRTEAFF
TRBV6-2/TRBV6-3,many,TRBJ2-1,TRBD2,13,TGTGCCAGCTCTGGGCTAGCGGATAATGAGCAGTTCTTC,CASSGLADNEQFF
TRBV5-1,many,TRBJ2-6,-,19,TGCGCCAGCAGCTTGGGCCGGGACATCAGCGGATCTGGGGCCAACGTCCTGACTTTC,CASSLGRDISGSGANVLTF
TRBV6-2/TRBV6-3,many,TRBJ2-1,TRBD1,15,TGTGCCAGCAGTTATGTTGACAGGGTAAGGGGTGAGCAGTTCTTC,CASSYVDRVRGEQFF
TRBV28,-,TRBJ2-3,TRBD2,16,TGTGCCAGCAGTTTAATAGCGGGCCGGCCCTCAGATATGCAGTATTTT,CASSLIAGRPSDMQYF
TRBV28,many,TRBJ1-3,-,13,TGTGCCAGCACCTCAGGGGTTGGAAACACCATATATTTT,CASTSGVGNTIYF
TRBV10-2,many,TRBJ1-5,-,18,TGCGCCAGCAGTGACTCCGACATCCCGGGACGGAGCAATCAGCCCCAGCATTTT,CASSDSDIPGRSNQPQHF
TRBV20-1,many,TRBJ2-1,TRBD2,14,TGCAGTGCCCTCCCGGGACTATTGTACAATGAGCAGTTCTTC,CSALPGLLYNEQFF
TRBV29-1,many,TRBJ1-1,-,14,TGCAGCGTTGTAGGGGAGTATATGAACACTGAAGCTTTCTTT,CSVVGEYMNTEAFF
TRBV5-1,many,TRBJ2-5,-,14,TGCGCCAGCAGCCAGAGGTCCTTGCGGGAGACCCAGTACTTC,CASSQRSLRETQYF
TRBV7-6,many,TRBJ2-1,-,12,TGTGCCAGCAGCCCGACTATGGATGAGCAGTTCTTC,CASSPTMDEQFF
TRBV3-1,-,TRBJ2-7,TRBD2,17,TGTGCCAGCAGCCAAGATCGTCGGGAGGCGATCTCCTACGAGCAGTACTTC,CASSQDRREAISYEQYF
TRBV2,many,TRBJ2-7,-,13,TGTGCCAGCAGGAACGTTGGTAGGCACGAGCAGTACTTC,CASRNVGRHEQYF
TRBV3-1,-,TRBJ2-3,-,14,TGTGCCAGCAGCTCCGGGGCCGGGGCGGATACGCAGTATTTT,CASSSGAGADTQYF
TRBV10-3,few,TRBJ2-1,TRBD2,13,TGTGCCAGCACACTAGCGGGATTACATGAGCAGTTCTTC,CASTLAGLHEQFF
TRBV11-2,few,TRBJ2-1,-,14,TGCGCCGGCAGCACGGGACAAGGTCACGATGAGCAGTTCTTC,CAGSTGQGHDEQFF
TRBV7-2,-,TRBJ2-3,-,15,TGTGCCAGCAGCTTAGCGAGACAAAGCACAGATACGCAGTATTTT,CASSLARQSTDTQYF
TRBV2,-,TRBJ2-1,TRBD2,12,TGTGCCGGCGGGAGCCGCTACAATGAGCTGTTCTTC,CAGGSRYNELFF
TRBV4-1,many,TRBJ2-5,-,15,TGCGCCAGCAGCCAAGAAGGAGGAAAGGGGGGGACCCAGTACTTC,CASSQEGGKGGTQYF
TRBV6-5,many,TRBJ1-1,TRBD1,14,TGTGCCAGCAGTTACGGGACAGCAAACACTGAAGCTTTCTTT,CASSYGTANTEAFF
TRBV5-4,few,TRBJ2-5,-,14,TGTGCCAGCAGCCCCCGGACGGGTCAAGAGACCCAGTACTTC,CASSPRTGQETQYF
TRBV4-1,many,TRBJ2-3,-,17,TGCGCCAGCAGCCAAGGTGGGCCAAGGGGGATTACAGATACGCAGTATTTT,CASSQGGPRGITDTQYF
TRBV7-3,many,TRBJ1-2,TRBD1,14,TGTGCCAGCAGCTTGGACAGGGGGTCCGATGGCTACACCTTC,CASSLDRGSDGYTF
TRBV5-1,once,TRBJ2-7,TRBD1,15,TGCGCCAGCAGCTTGGACAGGGGGAATATGTGCGAGCAGTACTTC,CASSLDRGNMCEQYF
TRBV5-1,-,TRBJ2-3,TRBD1,14,TGCGCCAGCCGCCTGACAGGGGGGTCAGATACGCAGTATTTT,CASRLTGGSDTQYF
TRBV6-1,many,TRBJ2-3,TRBD2,16,TGTGCCAGCAGTGAGGGACTAGCGGGGGCCACAGATACGCAGTATTTT,CASSEGLAGATDTQYF
TRBV29-1,few,TRBJ2-6,-,16,TGCAGCGTTGTGTATGGGACTCCCTCTGGGGCCAACGTCCTGACTTTC,CSVVYGTPSGANVLTF
TRBV18,many,TRBJ1-2,-,16,TGTGCCAGCTCACCATTTCAAGAGCAGGGTGACTATGGCTACACCTTC,CASSPFQEQGDYGYTF
TRBV6-5,few,TRBJ2-7,-,15,TGTGCCAGCAGTTACCGGCCAGGGTATTCCTACGAGCAGTACTTC,CASSYRPGYSYEQYF
TRBV12-3/TRBV12-4,many,TRBJ2-7,TRBD2,15,TGTGCCAGCAGTTTGATAGCGGGGGCGTCCTACGAGCAGTACTTC,CASSLIAGASYEQYF
TRBV6-1,few,TRBJ2-3,TRBD1,15,TGTGCCAGCAGTTTTACCGGGACAGGAGGAGATACGCAGTATTTT,CASSFTGTGGDTQYF
TRBV6-5,few,TRBJ2-3,TRBD2,16,TGTGCCAGCAGCCGCAGACCGGGACTAGCAACAGATACGCAGTATTTT,CASSRRPGLATDTQYF
TRBV5-1,many,TRBJ1-4,-,13,TGCGCCAGCAGCTTGGACATCCTTGAAAAACTGTTTTTT,CASSLDILEKLFF
TRBV5-1,many,TRBJ2-1,-,15,TGCGCCAGCAGCTTGGGGCTGGCAGGAACCAATGAGCAGTTCTTC,CASSLGLAGTNEQFF
TRBV28,-,TRBJ1-2,TRBD1,15,TGTGCCAGCAGTTTGGGGGGGGGACAGAACTATGGCTACACCTTC,CASSLGGGQNYGYTF
TRBV9,many,TRBJ2-2,-,17,TGTGCCAGCAGCGTAACCGGCGGCTTATCGAACACCGGGGAGCTGTTTTTT,CASSVTGGLSNTGELFF
TRBV7-2,many,TRBJ2-3,-,14,TGTGCCAGCAGCGCCGACTTCCTCACAGATACGCAGTATTTT,CASSADFLTDTQYF
TRBV2,many,TRBJ2-6,-,15,TGTGCCAGCAGAGAACAGGGCTCTGGGGCCAACGTCCTGACTTTC,CASREQGSGANVLTF
TRBV6-6,many,TRBJ2-7,-,14,TGTGCCAGCAGTCCACCTACTACGGCCTACGAGCAGTACTTC,CASSPPTTAYEQYF
TRBV19,many,TRBJ2-1,-,12,TGTGCCAGTAGTATCGGCTACAATGAGCAGTTCTTC,CASSIGYNEQFF
TRBV12-3/TRBV12-4,many,TRBJ2-7,-,13,TGTGCCAGCAGTTTAGCGGGGTCCCTCGAGCAGTACTTC,CASSLAGSLEQYF